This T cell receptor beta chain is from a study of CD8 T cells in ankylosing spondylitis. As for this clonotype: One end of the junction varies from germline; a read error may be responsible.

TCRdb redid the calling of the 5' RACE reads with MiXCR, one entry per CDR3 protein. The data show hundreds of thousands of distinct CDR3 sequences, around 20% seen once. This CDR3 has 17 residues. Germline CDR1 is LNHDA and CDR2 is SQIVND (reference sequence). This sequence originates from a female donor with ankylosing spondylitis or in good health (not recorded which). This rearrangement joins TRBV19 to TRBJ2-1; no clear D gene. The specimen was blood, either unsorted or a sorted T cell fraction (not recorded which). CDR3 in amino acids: CASAWASTRGPSNKQFF. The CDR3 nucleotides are TGTGCCAGTGCCTGGGCCTCGACTCGTGGACCCAGCAATAAGCAGTTCTTC.